The 11 T cell receptor beta chains below come from one sample, sequenced in a study of PD-1 blockade in classical Hodgkin lymphoma (dated by TCRdb to about 2020). Library generation was performed with the immunoSEQ multiplex PCR assay. TCRdb took over this immuneACCESS table, retaining in-frame rearrangements with V and J assigned. Such tables are incomplete; in checked studies, under half of the missing clones stem from an unresolved V gene, and the remainder is unexplained. Recorded for this sample are just under 45,000 clones; less than 75% of them occurred a single time. The ten largest clones represent about 3.4% of the sample. Sample time point, as interpreted from the label and publication: cycle 4 day 1 (C4D1), after five to seven weeks of nivolumab. Every trial patient had relapsed after autologous stem cell transplantation, and cohorts A, B and C differed in prior brentuximab vedotin exposure.

The source material was peripheral blood mononuclear cells (PBMCs), sampled before the fourth cycle of nivolumab. The receptor set was obtained from a human donor with classical Hodgkin lymphoma.

This clone has only a few counts. This chain joins TRBV9 and TRBJ1-1; no reliable D call. The CDR3 is 15 amino acids. Per germline, CDR1 SGDLS and CDR2 YYNGEE. The V end lost 0 bases, the J end lost 1 base, and 10 bases lay between the germline ends. The CDR3 DNA follows: TGTGCCAGCAGCGTAGGTGGACTCAGGAACACTGAAGCTTTCTTT. This translates into CASSVGGLRNTEAFF.

The rearrangement joins TRBV11-2 to TRBJ2-2; tentatively, D is TRBD1 (5 bases). Trimming stripped 5 bases from V and 4 bases from J, with 23 bases between. Germline V CDR1 and CDR2: SGHAT, FQNNGV. There are 18 residues in the CDR3. CDR3 in amino acids: CASSPPGHIIGVTGELFF. For the CDR3, the DNA is TGTGCCAGCAGCCCGCCAGGGCATATTATAGGGGTCACCGGGGAGCTGTTTTTT.

Ten or more counts support this clone. The chain couples TRBV14 to TRBJ2-5, with D perhaps TRBD2 (6 bases). V lost 0 bases and J lost 8, with 22 bases in between. This CDR3 is built from 17 residues. CDR1 and CDR2 (germline): SGHDN, FVKESK. The chain's CDR3 is CASSQDISGPRSLTQYF. CDR3 nucleotides: TGTGCCAGCAGCCAAGATATTAGCGGCCCCCGTTCACTAACCCAGTACTTC.

This clone is classed as medium-sized. The chain recombines TRBV6-5 with TRBJ1-2, with D perhaps TRBD1 (6 bases). The V end was cut by 3 bases, the J end by 0 bases, with 8 bases between. Germline V gene data show CDR1 as MNHEY and CDR2 as SVGAGI. The CDR3 totals 14 residues. The CDR3 reads CASSYGTTNYGYTF. CDR3 DNA sequence: TGTGCCAGCAGTTATGGGACAACTAACTATGGCTACACCTTC.

This clone showed up just a few times. The chain links TRBV18 to TRBJ1-1; the D is unclear. The germline V and J ends were trimmed by 1 base and 10 bases, with 16 bases remaining between them. In germline, CDR1 is KGHSH, CDR2 LQKENI. The CDR3 has 14 residues. The CDR3 DNA is TGTGCCAGCTCACCACTCGAGGACGGGCTTGGAGCTTTCTTT. It specifies CASSPLEDGLGAFF.

The chain recombines TRBV7-9 with TRBJ2-7; 9 bases match TRBD2. The trim removed 3 bases at V and 6 bases at J, leaving 6 bases unmatched. Germline-derived CDR1 and CDR2 are SEHNR and FQNEAQ (reference sequence). The CDR3 runs to 14 residues. The chain's CDR3 is CASSLGTSFAEQYF. The DNA for the CDR3 is TGTGCCAGCAGCTTGGGGACTAGCTTCGCCGAGCAGTACTTC.

This sequence joins TRBV6-1 and TRBJ2-3; 9 bases are a match to TRBD1. CDR3 length: 15 amino acids. Trimming took 5 bases from V and 4 from J; bases not matched to a gene: 7. Germline V gene data show CDR1 as MNHNS and CDR2 as SASEGT. This CDR3 reads CASSWDRDIADTQYF. CDR3 DNA: TGTGCCAGCAGTTGGGACAGGGATATCGCAGATACGCAGTATTTT.

The sample holds many counts of this clone. This CDR3 reads CASSLLRQGAGGYTF. In DNA form, the CDR3 reads TGTGCCAGCAGTTTATTACGGCAGGGGGCAGGCGGCTACACCTTC. The V gene is TRBV28, the J gene TRBJ1-2, with 8 positions matching TRBD1. V lost 1 base to trimming and J lost 8 bases; unmatched junction nucleotides: 9. CDR1 MDHEN and CDR2 SYDVKM come from the germline V gene. This CDR3 has 15 amino acids.

This rearrangement joins TRBV9 to TRBJ2-2; 7 bases align to TRBD2. CDR1 SGDLS and CDR2 YYNGEE come from the germline V gene. CDR3 length: 16 residues. Unmatched junction bases numbered 9, after V lost 0 bases and J lost 7 bases. CDR3 residues: CASSVGFASGYGELFF. The CDR3 DNA reads as TGTGCCAGCAGCGTAGGCTTCGCTAGCGGTTACGGGGAGCTGTTTTTT.

The chain is built from TRBV5-5 and TRBJ1-2, with D maybe TRBD1 (5 bases). Looked up from germline, CDR1 is SGHKS and CDR2 is YYEKEE (reference sequence). The CDR3 consists of 15 residues. V gave up 3 bases and J gave up 2 bases, with 14 bases separating them. CDR3: CASSSSNRINYGYTF. DNA for the CDR3: TGTGCCAGCAGCTCGTCAAACAGGATAAACTATGGCTACACCTTC.

The chain couples TRBV30 to TRBJ2-1; no definite D call. There are 15 residues in the CDR3. V lost 4 bases and J lost 2, with 15 bases in between. Germline values: CDR1 GTSNPN, CDR2 SVGIG (reference sequence). CDR3 loop: CAWMRLVGPYNEQFF. Written as DNA, the CDR3 is TGTGCCTGGATGCGGCTAGTGGGTCCCTACAATGAGCAGTTCTTC.